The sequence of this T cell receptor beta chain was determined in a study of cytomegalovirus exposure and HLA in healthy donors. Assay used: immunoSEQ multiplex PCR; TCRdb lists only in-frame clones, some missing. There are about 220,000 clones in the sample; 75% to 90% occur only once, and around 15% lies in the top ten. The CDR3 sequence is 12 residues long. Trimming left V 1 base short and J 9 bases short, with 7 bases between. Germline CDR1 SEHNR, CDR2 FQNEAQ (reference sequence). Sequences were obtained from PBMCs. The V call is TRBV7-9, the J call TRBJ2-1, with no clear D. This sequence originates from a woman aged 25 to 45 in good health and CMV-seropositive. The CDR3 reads CASSLVPPEQFF. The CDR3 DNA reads TGTGCCAGCAGCTTAGTCCCCCCTGAGCAGTTCTTC.